This TCR beta chain was observed in a study of T-cell memory formation after mild COVID-19 (dated by TCRdb to the early 2020s). Looking at the study overall: TCR sequence clusters from the two donors were largely donor specific. Longitudinal TCRalpha and TCRbeta repertoire sequencing tracked T-cell clones expanding and contracting after mild COVID-19 in two donors. The cohort was made up of two young adult volunteers, one female and one male, who were previously healthy. The study at large found these results: Clones contracting from day 15 to 85 had balanced CD4/CD8 phenotypes, while a second wave expanding from day 15 to 37 was biased towards CD4+. The detection of some responding clones in pre-infection memory suggests that pre-existing cross-reactive memory T cells joined the SARS-CoV-2 response. The study covered only two mild cases, and larger cohorts including severe cases with pre-infection samples were considered necessary. The second-wave clones that peaked on day 37 were not confirmed to be SARS-CoV-2 specific. Contracting CD4+ clones were found mainly in CM and EM memory subsets, while CD8+ clones were enriched in EMRA.

The instrument was an Illumina NovaSeq 6000. TCRalpha and TCRbeta cDNA libraries were built by 5'RACE with constant-segment primers, adding sample barcodes and unique molecular identifiers. RNA was extracted from every sample with Trizol reagent. Library amplification was performed in two PCR steps, and a second sample barcode and Illumina TruSeq adapters were introduced in the second step. Libraries were sequenced on an Illumina NovaSeq with 2 x 150 bp paired-end reads. The authors' analysis ran thus. The reads were demultiplexed and collapsed into UMI-guided consensus sequences using migec v1.2.7. Using mixcr v2.1.11, the UMI consensuses were aligned to TRA and TRB V and J templates and assembled into clonotypes. A clonotype was counted as expanded or contracted only when both edgeR and NoisET called the clonotype significant, with the noise models trained on biological replicates. For edgeR calls, the thresholds were a false discovery rate-adjusted p below 0.01 and a log2 fold-change of 1. PCA with hierarchical clustering of max-normalized trajectories of the 1000 most abundant clonotypes was used as exploratory dynamics analysis. Each responding clone was given a CD4 or CD8 phenotype based on the CD4+ and CD8+ repertoires, which had been sequenced separately. TCRdb took the public reads, trimmed them with fastp at Q25, ran MiXCR for clone calling and kept in-frame beta chains. For every CDR3 protein sequence, its rows merge into one entry that carries the most common genes and DNA. These V and J calls derive from TCRdb rather than the authors' analysis. Within this sample are roughly 200,000 distinct CDR3 sequences, with about 16% of them counted one time only. Roughly 2.4% of the sample rests with the top ten.

CDR1 and CDR2, looked up from the germline V gene, are KGHSH and LQKENI. The CDR3 runs 12 amino acids, cysteine and phenylalanine included. Only the CDR3 portion is preserved as DNA: 36 bases, with reading frame beginning at the first base. V lost 9 bases and J lost 8 bases; the stretch between them is 15 bases long. The sample holds a few counts of this clonotype. The specificity of this receptor is unknown. Per-nucleotide qualities are absent, and no much larger clonotype sits a single base away. Ficoll-Paque density gradient centrifugation was the method used to isolate PBMCs. The specimen was PBMCs or a T cell subset sorted from them (not recorded which). The TCR originated in an adult woman who had mild COVID-19 (a few samples of this study predate the infection). The sample titles of this study are shuffled in the database, so cell type and time point are left out; the donor was told from shared clones. Recombination linked TRBV18 to TRBJ2-3; the D gene is not confidently resolved. The CDR3 has the sequence CASADGKSTQYF. The sequence in DNA is TGTGCCAGTGCAGATGGGAAGTCTACGCAGTATTTT.